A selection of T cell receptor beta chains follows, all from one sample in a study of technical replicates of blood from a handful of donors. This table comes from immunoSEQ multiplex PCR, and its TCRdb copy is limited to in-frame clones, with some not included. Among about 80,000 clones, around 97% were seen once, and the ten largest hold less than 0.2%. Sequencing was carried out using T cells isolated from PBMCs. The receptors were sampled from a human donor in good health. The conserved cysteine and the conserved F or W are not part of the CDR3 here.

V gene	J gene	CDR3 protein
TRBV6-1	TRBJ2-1	ASSEAVAGGPGDEQF
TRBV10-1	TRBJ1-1	ASSMGDRPEAF
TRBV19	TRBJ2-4	ASSIGGGSGLAKNIQY
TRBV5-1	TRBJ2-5	ASSLRASGRGEAQY
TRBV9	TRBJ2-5	ASSVGRVQQETQY
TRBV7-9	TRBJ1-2	ASSPRQGGGYT
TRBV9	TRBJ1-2	ASMDRGSYGYT
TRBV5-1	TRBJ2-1	ASSFNKNLAGPNEQF
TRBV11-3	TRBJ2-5	ASSLGLSTPGEQETQY
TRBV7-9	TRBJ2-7	ASSLEAGGLSPY
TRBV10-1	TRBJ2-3	ASSLLTRQRRITDTQY
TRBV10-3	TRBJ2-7	AISEPGTVSYEQY
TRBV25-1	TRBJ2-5	ASSMGANQETQY
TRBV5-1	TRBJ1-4	ASSLGDSEKLF
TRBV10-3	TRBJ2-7	AISDRPGTSGKEQY
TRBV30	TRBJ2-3	AWNLGAGSDTQY
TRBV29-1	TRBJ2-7	SVDRVSGGQQY
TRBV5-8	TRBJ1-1	ASSSGGTGGDRAF
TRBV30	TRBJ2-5	AWTDRKETQY
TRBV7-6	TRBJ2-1	ASSLVPGLAEGGSYNEQF
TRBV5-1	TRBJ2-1	ASSLYFGGASYNEQF
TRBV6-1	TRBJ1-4	ASSRTASNEKLF
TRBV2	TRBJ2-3	ASSDFQGADTQY
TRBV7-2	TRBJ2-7	ASSLSFAGGPEQY
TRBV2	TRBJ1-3	ASTSQGLGNTIY
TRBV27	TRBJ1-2	ASSPQTGGLHYGYT
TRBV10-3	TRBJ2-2	AISESKTRATGELF
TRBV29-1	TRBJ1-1	SVAIQANTEAF
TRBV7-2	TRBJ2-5	ASSLAGTGEETQY
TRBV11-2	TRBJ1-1	ASSPLGIPNQAF
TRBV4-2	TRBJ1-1	ASSQEAGNTEAF
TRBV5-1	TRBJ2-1	ASSSKLSSYNEQF
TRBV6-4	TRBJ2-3	ASSAGGQGTDTQY
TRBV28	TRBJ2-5	ASSSAGTSGY
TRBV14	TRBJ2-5	ASSSRLVRDRETQY
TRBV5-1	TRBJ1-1	ASSWGGKGNTEAF
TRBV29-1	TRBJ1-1	SARQGHNTEAF
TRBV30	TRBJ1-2	AWSVYTGINYGYT
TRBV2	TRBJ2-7	ASRGTNSYEQY
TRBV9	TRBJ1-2	ASSTSGPGNYGYT
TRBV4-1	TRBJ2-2	ASSRAGFANTGELF
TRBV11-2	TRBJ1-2	ASSHVVTEYGYT
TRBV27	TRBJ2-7	ASRTGAFEQY
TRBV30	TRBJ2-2	AWSPHTTWSAGELF
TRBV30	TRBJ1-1	AWSLGTAKTEAF
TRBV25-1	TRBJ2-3	ASSGSSLGY
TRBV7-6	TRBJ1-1	ASSQDGVNTEAF
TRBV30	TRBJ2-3	ACRQGSGTDTQY
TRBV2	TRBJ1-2	ASSEGGTGYGYT
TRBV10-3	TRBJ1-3	AISAGTGDITGNTIY
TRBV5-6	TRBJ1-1	ASSLGDRWGTEAF
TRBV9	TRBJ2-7	ASSPGGRGYEQY
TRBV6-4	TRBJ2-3	ASSEMASTDTQY
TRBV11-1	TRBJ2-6	ASSMGQGATSGANVLT
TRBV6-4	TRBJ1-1	ASRQGINTEAF